The source of this TCR beta chain is a study of blood T cell repertoires in COVID-19. About the study: Sites in the United States, Italy and Spain provided acute and convalescent COVID-19 samples. Nucleic acid was either cDNA or gDNA, and it came from T cells, B-cell-depleted T cells, or PBMCs.

As processed by the authors: Amplification of reference gene primers provided the estimated nucleated cell counts. Using immunoSEQ multiplex PCR, the repertoire was profiled, and TCRdb retains in-frame clones only, with some absent. The V and J calls and clone size were taken over from that table, and D and trimming were inferred from the DNA. Of roughly 100,000 clones in the sample, around 81% were seen once. This CDR3 comprises 13 residues. The junction had 2 bases not matched to a gene; V was cut back by 6 bases and J by 0 bases. Germline loops: CDR1 WSHSY, CDR2 SAAADI. The sequence came from a man aged 55-75 years with acute or convalescent COVID-19. The material sequenced was peripheral blood. The chain employs TRBV10-2 and TRBJ2-7; 7 nucleotides agree with TRBD1. The CDR3 region is CASRGDSSYEQYV. CDR3 sequence (DNA): TGCGCCAGCAGAGGGGACAGCTCCTACGAGCAGTACGTC.